The sequence of this T cell receptor (beta chain) was determined in a study of cytomegalovirus exposure and HLA in healthy donors. Overall study context: Genotyping showed approximately 81% of some 400 donors falling in the Caucasian-associated ancestry cluster. Study-wide findings and caveats: In a later analysis, V- and J-gene trimming of beta chains associated with a DCLRE1C missense variant, replicated independently. For most TCR beta V segments, an earlier analysis put the productive rate at about 90% or about 30% of the time. In a later analysis, specific HLA alleles were associated with 15,000 to 20,000 TCR beta sequences at a 0.05 false discovery rate.

This CDR3 has 15 amino acids. The ends lost 5 bases at V and 4 bases at J; junction bases unmatched: 8. The germline V gene encodes CDR1 SGHNT and CDR2 YENEEA. In the PCR, 60 Vbeta and 13 Jbeta primers were used. The protocol was immunoSEQ multiplex PCR, while the TCRdb copy is restricted to in-frame clones and leaves out a portion. The sample has about 85,000 clones, 80% seen once; the top ten hold more than 20%. On this clone itself: Its target is unknown.

The sequence derives from a woman aged 45 to 65 in good health and CMV-seropositive. The chain has TRBV11-3 and TRBJ1-1, with 9 bases fitting TRBD1. Sequenced sample: PBMCs. The CDR3 spells CASSRWGQGGTEAFF. CDR3 DNA sequence: TGTGCCAGCAGCAGATGGGGACAGGGAGGCACTGAAGCTTTCTTT. Complete variable domain (other parts from reference TRBV11-3 and TRBJ1-1): EAGVVQSPRYKIIEKKQPVAFWCNPISGHNTLYWYLQNLGQGPELLIRYENEEAVDDSQLPKDRFSAERLKGVDSTLKIQPAELGDSAVYLCASSRWGQGGTEAFFGQGTRLTVV.